Given below is one T cell receptor (beta chain) in context. Its antigen is still unknown. The data derive from a study of OX40 agonist ivuxolimab in advanced cancers. In the study overall: People in dose escalation had one of these cancers: hepatocellular carcinoma, melanoma, renal cell or head and neck cancer.

Findings and limits, study-wide: The average count of expanded clones was higher among CD8+ T cells than among CD4+.

Sequenced by immunoSEQ multiplex PCR; TCRdb stores in-frame clones only, minus some. The table includes around 100,000 clones, about 88% detected once. Here the sequenced sample was CD4+ or CD8+ T cells sorted from blood, taken in a trial of the OX40 agonist ivuxolimab. This receptor was obtained from an adult with an advanced solid tumor such as melanoma, head and neck, liver or kidney cancer.

The CDR3 nucleotides read TGTGCCAGCAGCCATAGCGGGTTCAGCTCCTACGAGCAGTACTTC. It codes for CASSHSGFSSYEQYF. The chain is built from TRBV6-1 and TRBJ2-7; 7 positions match TRBD2. Germline V gene lookup returns CDR1 MNHNS and CDR2 SASEGT. After removal of 6 bases from V and 0 bases from J, the junction contained 8 bases not matched to a gene. CDR3 length: 15 residues.